A selection of T cell receptor beta chains follows, all from one sample in a study of PD-1 blockade in classical Hodgkin lymphoma. Using immunoSEQ multiplex PCR, the repertoire was profiled, and TCRdb retains in-frame clones only, with some absent. The sample has about 110,000 clones; roughly nine tenths are singletons. Sequenced material: peripheral blood mononuclear cells (PBMCs), taken before the second cycle of nivolumab. These receptors all stem from a human donor with classical Hodgkin lymphoma. Both conserved end residues are part of each CDR3. Fields, in order: J gene, V gene, D gene, clone size, CDR3 DNA, CDR3 protein. The D gene is left open where the match is weak. Clone size is not always given. Where it is, it says once, few, many or a class for expanded clones.

J: TRBJ2-7; V: TRBV29-1; D: TRBD1; size: once; DNA: TGCAGCGTTGAAAGCTTGGGGACAGGGGGCGCTTCCTACGAGCAGTACTTC; CDR3: CSVESLGTGGASYEQYF
J: TRBJ2-1; V: TRBV5-1; D: -; size: -; DNA: TGCGCCAGCAGTCGGGCAGGGAATGAGCAGTTCTTC; CDR3: CASSRAGNEQFF
J: TRBJ1-1; V: TRBV2; D: -; size: -; DNA: TGTGCCAGCACCCTAAAGGGGTACGGCCCCACTGAAGCTTTCTTT; CDR3: CASTLKGYGPTEAFF
J: TRBJ1-2; V: TRBV19; D: TRBD1; size: -; DNA: TGTGCCAGTAGTATAATGAAAGGACAGGGGGCCCGGGGATATGGCTACACCTTC; CDR3: CASSIMKGQGARGYGYTF
J: TRBJ2-4; V: TRBV5-6; D: -; size: -; DNA: TGTGCCAGCAGCTTGGAAATACGGAAGCAGGGAAAGGACAAAAACATTCAGTACTTC; CDR3: CASSLEIRKQGKDKNIQYF
J: TRBJ1-5; V: TRBV9; D: -; size: -; DNA: TGTGCCAGCAGCGCCGGGGATTATAGCAATCAGCCCCAGCATTTT; CDR3: CASSAGDYSNQPQHF
J: TRBJ2-5; V: TRBV4-2; D: -; size: -; DNA: TGTGCCAGCAGCCAAGTGGGGAATCCGGAGACCCAGTACTTC; CDR3: CASSQVGNPETQYF
J: TRBJ2-1; V: TRBV7-6; D: TRBD1; size: -; DNA: TGTGCCAGCAGCTCAGGGGGCGGTGAGCAGTTCTTC; CDR3: CASSSGGGEQFF
J: TRBJ2-7; V: TRBV28; D: -; size: -; DNA: TGTGCCAGCAGTTTAGCCGGCTACGAGCAGTACTTC; CDR3: CASSLAGYEQYF
J: TRBJ1-5; V: TRBV18; D: TRBD1; size: -; DNA: TGTGCCAGCTCAGCGGGGACAGGGGATCAGCCCCAGCATTTT; CDR3: CASSAGTGDQPQHF
J: TRBJ2-2; V: TRBV19; D: -; size: once; DNA: TGTGCCAGTAGTATAGATACGGCTAGGCCGGGCACCGGGGAGCTGTTTTTT; CDR3: CASSIDTARPGTGELFF
J: TRBJ1-4; V: TRBV4-1; D: -; size: -; DNA: TGCGCCAGCAGCCAGGGAGCAGGAACTAATGAAAAACTGTTTTTT; CDR3: CASSQGAGTNEKLFF
J: TRBJ2-5; V: TRBV6-1; D: TRBD2; size: -; DNA: TGTGCCAGCAGTGGATTCGGACTAGCGGAGACCCAGTACTTC; CDR3: CASSGFGLAETQYF
J: TRBJ2-3; V: TRBV11-2; D: -; size: -; DNA: TGTGCCAGCAGCTACTTCTCGCAAATAGGCACAGATACGCAGTATTTT; CDR3: CASSYFSQIGTDTQYF
J: TRBJ2-7; V: TRBV15; D: -; size: -; DNA: TGTGCCACCAGCAGAGGACAGGCTTACTACGAGCAGTACTTC; CDR3: CATSRGQAYYEQYF
J: TRBJ2-5; V: TRBV19; D: -; size: -; DNA: TGTGCCAGTAGTATCCGGCAGGGGACAATTCAAGAGACCCAGTACTTC; CDR3: CASSIRQGTIQETQYF
J: TRBJ2-5; V: TRBV5-4; D: TRBD1; size: once; DNA: TGTGCCAGCAGCTCGGCGGACAGGGCAGCCGGCGAGACCCAGTACTTC; CDR3: CASSSADRAAGETQYF
J: TRBJ2-2; V: TRBV11-2; D: -; size: -; DNA: TGTGCCAGCAGCTTACCCGCGGGGGCGATCGGGGAGCTGTTTTTT; CDR3: CASSLPAGAIGELFF
J: TRBJ1-1; V: TRBV6-5; D: -; size: -; DNA: TGTGCCAGCAGCCCGACGGTGAACACTGAAGCTTTCTTT; CDR3: CASSPTVNTEAFF
J: TRBJ1-4; V: TRBV28; D: -; size: -; DNA: TGTGCCAGCAGACCGACACGTGAAAAACTGTTTTTT; CDR3: CASRPTREKLFF
J: TRBJ1-4; V: TRBV5-1; D: -; size: -; DNA: TGCGCCAGCAGCTTCGACGGGGAAAAACTGTTTTTT; CDR3: CASSFDGEKLFF
J: TRBJ2-4; V: TRBV19; D: TRBD1; size: once; DNA: TGTGCCAGTAGTGCGACAGGGATTAAGGCCAAAAACATTCAGTACTTC; CDR3: CASSATGIKAKNIQYF
J: TRBJ2-4; V: TRBV29-1; D: -; size: few; DNA: TGCAGCGTTGAACCAGGGATAAAAAACATTCAGTACTTC; CDR3: CSVEPGIKNIQYF
J: TRBJ1-1; V: TRBV7-6; D: -; size: -; DNA: TGTGCCAGCAGCTCCACGTGGGGCACTGAAGCTTTCTTT; CDR3: CASSSTWGTEAFF
J: TRBJ1-1; V: TRBV7-2; D: TRBD1; size: -; DNA: TGTGCCAGCAGCCCACAGGGGGCGAGCACTGAAGCTTTCTTT; CDR3: CASSPQGASTEAFF
J: TRBJ2-1; V: TRBV4-1; D: TRBD2; size: -; DNA: TGCGCCAGCAGCCGGCTGGGACTAGTTGGTAATGAGCAGTTCTTC; CDR3: CASSRLGLVGNEQFF
J: TRBJ1-3; V: TRBV5-1; D: -; size: -; DNA: TGCGCCAGCAGCAAAAACCTTGACCGGATCTCTGGAAACACCATATATTTT; CDR3: CASSKNLDRISGNTIYF
J: TRBJ2-7; V: TRBV10-3; D: -; size: once; DNA: TGTGCCATCGGGGAAGGGGGGAGTTTCTACGAGCAGTACTTC; CDR3: CAIGEGGSFYEQYF
J: TRBJ1-1; V: TRBV5-1; D: TRBD1; size: -; DNA: TGCGCCAGCAGCAGACAGGGGAACACTGAAGCTTTCTTT; CDR3: CASSRQGNTEAFF
J: TRBJ1-2; V: TRBV28; D: -; size: few; DNA: TGTGCCAGCAGTACCCACAGGGCAGGCTATGGCTACACCTTC; CDR3: CASSTHRAGYGYTF
J: TRBJ2-7; V: TRBV6-1; D: TRBD2; size: -; DNA: TGTGCCAGCAGTGCCCCTAGCGGGAGTGCCTACGAGCAGTACTTC; CDR3: CASSAPSGSAYEQYF
J: TRBJ1-1; V: TRBV27; D: -; size: -; DNA: TGTGCCAGCAGTTCCTTCTCCGGGGGCACTGAAGCTTTCTTT; CDR3: CASSSFSGGTEAFF
J: TRBJ2-5; V: TRBV5-4; D: TRBD1; size: -; DNA: TGTGCCAGCAGCTACGGACAGGGTGAGACCCAGTACTTC; CDR3: CASSYGQGETQYF
J: TRBJ1-5; V: TRBV6-1; D: -; size: -; DNA: TGTGCCAGCAGTGAAGCGCTTGGGGTGAGCAATCAGCCCCAGCATTTT; CDR3: CASSEALGVSNQPQHF
J: TRBJ1-6; V: TRBV7-8; D: TRBD1; size: -; DNA: TGTGCCAGCAGCCTCGGTCCGGGACAGGGGGCCGGTTCACCCCTCCACTTT; CDR3: CASSLGPGQGAGSPLHF
J: TRBJ2-1; V: TRBV9; D: -; size: -; DNA: TGTGCCAGCAGCGTAGCTTCTAGCTCCTACAATGAGCAGTTCTTC; CDR3: CASSVASSSYNEQFF
J: TRBJ1-2; V: TRBV7-9; D: -; size: -; DNA: TGTGCCAGCAGCCGCGCAGGGCTCCATGCCGATAACTATGGCTACACCTTC; CDR3: CASSRAGLHADNYGYTF